A selection of T cell receptor beta chains follows, all from one sample in a study of a mutant IDH1 vaccine in newly diagnosed glioma. Assay used: immunoSEQ multiplex PCR; TCRdb lists only in-frame clones, some missing. Found here are about 23,000 clones, roughly nine tenths of them singletons; the top ten hold 9.2%. The sequences come from PBMCs, collected from a glioma patient treated with radiotherapy, temozolomide or both. All receptors derive from a man aged 30 to 45 with glioma. CDR3s include the opening cysteine and the closing phenylalanine or tryptophan. The order of the fields is D gene, V gene, clone size, J gene, CDR3 protein, CDR3 DNA. The D gene is left open where the match is weak. Expanded clones get a size class; other rows say once, few or many, or leave the size out.

D: TRBD1; V: TRBV7-2; size: .; J: TRBJ1-5; CDR3: CASSIYRGGNQPQHF; DNA: TGTGCCAGCAGCATCTACAGGGGTGGCAATCAGCCCCAGCATTTT
D: TRBD2; V: TRBV7-9; size: .; J: TRBJ2-1; CDR3: CASSSGLAGGNEQFF; DNA: TGTGCCAGCAGTTCAGGACTAGCGGGAGGTAATGAGCAGTTCTTC
D: TRBD2; V: TRBV7-9; size: .; J: TRBJ2-1; CDR3: CASSPPGGSSYNEQFF; DNA: TGTGCCAGCAGCCCCCCCGGCGGGAGCTCCTACAATGAGCAGTTCTTC
D: TRBD2; V: TRBV6-5; size: .; J: TRBJ2-7; CDR3: CASSYIGTSRRWEQYF; DNA: TGTGCCAGCAGTTACATCGGGACTAGCAGGCGTTGGGAGCAGTACTTC
D: .; V: TRBV18; size: .; J: TRBJ2-7; CDR3: CASSPRGGNSYEQYF; DNA: TGTGCCAGCTCACCAAGGGGCGGGAACTCCTACGAGCAGTACTTC
D: .; V: TRBV4-1; size: .; J: TRBJ2-7; CDR3: CASSQKTNEQYF; DNA: TGCGCCAGCAGCCAGAAGACGAACGAGCAGTACTTC
D: .; V: TRBV18; size: .; J: TRBJ2-7; CDR3: CASSPPTYEQYF; DNA: TGTGCCAGCTCACCACCGACCTACGAGCAGTACTTC
D: .; V: TRBV5-1; size: .; J: TRBJ1-1; CDR3: CASSSAGVSTEAFF; DNA: TGCGCCAGCAGTTCTGCAGGGGTTTCCACTGAAGCTTTCTTT
D: TRBD1; V: TRBV4-1; size: once; J: TRBJ2-3; CDR3: CASSRQGYSVDTQYF; DNA: TGCGCCAGCAGCCGACAGGGCTATTCTGTGGATACGCAGTATTTT
D: .; V: TRBV6-1; size: .; J: TRBJ1-4; CDR3: CASSERARHSLNEKLFF; DNA: TGTGCCAGCAGTGAACGGGCCCGGCACAGTTTAAATGAAAAACTGTTTTTT
D: .; V: TRBV27; size: .; J: TRBJ2-6; CDR3: CATGASPGANVLTF; DNA: TGTGCCACTGGGGCCTCCCCAGGGGCCAACGTCCTGACTTTC
D: TRBD2; V: TRBV7-9; size: .; J: TRBJ2-1; CDR3: CASSKSGSWGNEQFF; DNA: TGTGCCAGCAGCAAGAGCGGGAGTTGGGGCAATGAGCAGTTCTTC
D: .; V: TRBV18; size: .; J: TRBJ2-7; CDR3: CASSPGLFYEQYF; DNA: TGTGCCAGCTCACCGGGGTTGTTCTACGAGCAGTACTTC
D: .; V: TRBV6-6; size: .; J: TRBJ1-1; CDR3: CASSQGIGGTEAFF; DNA: TGTGCCAGCAGTCAAGGGATCGGAGGCACTGAAGCTTTCTTT
D: .; V: TRBV7-9; size: once; J: TRBJ2-5; CDR3: CASSSAQETQYF; DNA: TGTGCCAGCAGCTCCGCTCAAGAGACCCAGTACTTC
D: .; V: TRBV5-6; size: .; J: TRBJ2-5; CDR3: CASSLVGSPETQYF; DNA: TGTGCCAGCAGCTTGGTCGGAAGCCCCGAGACCCAGTACTTC
D: .; V: TRBV5-6; size: .; J: TRBJ1-5; CDR3: CASRKRGQPQHF; DNA: TGTGCCAGCCGTAAAAGGGGCCAGCCCCAGCATTTT
D: TRBD2; V: TRBV6-5; size: .; J: TRBJ2-7; CDR3: CASSLTGLAGQGEQYF; DNA: TGTGCCAGCAGTTTAACGGGACTAGCGGGCCAAGGCGAGCAGTACTTC
D: TRBD1; V: TRBV7-9; size: once; J: TRBJ2-7; CDR3: CASSLGVGGQHEQYF; DNA: TGTGCCAGCAGCTTAGGAGTAGGGGGACAGCACGAGCAGTACTTC
D: .; V: TRBV25-1; size: .; J: TRBJ1-2; CDR3: CASSESSPRHGYTF; DNA: TGTGCCAGCAGTGAATCCTCGCCTCGACATGGCTACACCTTC
D: .; V: TRBV7-2; size: .; J: TRBJ2-6; CDR3: CASSLESGANVLTF; DNA: TGTGCCAGCAGCTTAGAGTCGGGGGCCAACGTCCTGACTTTC
D: .; V: TRBV6-4; size: .; J: TRBJ2-2; CDR3: CASSRQDTGELFF; DNA: TGTGCCAGCAGTAGACAGGACACCGGGGAGCTGTTTTTT
D: .; V: TRBV15; size: .; J: TRBJ2-3; CDR3: CATSRAGGVAGTDTQYF; DNA: TGTGCCACCAGCAGAGCTGGCGGGGTGGCAGGCACAGATACGCAGTATTTT
D: TRBD1; V: TRBV2; size: .; J: TRBJ1-4; CDR3: CASIRIPGQGSEKLFF; DNA: TGTGCCAGCATTCGGATCCCGGGACAGGGTAGTGAAAAACTGTTTTTT
D: .; V: TRBV5-3; size: .; J: TRBJ1-1; CDR3: CARSVSRVSEGEAFF; DNA: TGTGCCAGAAGCGTCTCCAGGGTATCGGAGGGTGAAGCTTTCTTT
D: .; V: TRBV27; size: once; J: TRBJ2-2; CDR3: CASRPWRATGELFF; DNA: TGTGCCAGCAGACCCTGGAGGGCCACCGGGGAGCTGTTTTTT
D: TRBD2; V: TRBV11-1; size: .; J: TRBJ2-1; CDR3: CASSLGLAGGYEQFF; DNA: TGTGCCAGCAGCCTTGGACTAGCGGGAGGATATGAGCAGTTCTTC
D: TRBD1; V: TRBV7-9; size: .; J: TRBJ2-7; CDR3: CASSPQGFYEQYF; DNA: TGTGCCAGCAGTCCACAGGGGTTCTACGAGCAGTACTTC
D: .; V: TRBV7-9; size: few; J: TRBJ2-6; CDR3: CASSPDRPTTLSGANVLTF; DNA: TGTGCCAGCAGCCCAGACAGGCCCACGACTCTCTCTGGGGCCAACGTCCTGACTTTC
D: TRBD1; V: TRBV6-6; size: .; J: TRBJ1-3; CDR3: CASSSQGARTGNTIYF; DNA: TGTGCCAGCAGTTCGCAGGGGGCGCGGACAGGAAACACCATATATTTT
D: .; V: TRBV5-1; size: .; J: TRBJ2-1; CDR3: CASSLSDYNNEQFF; DNA: TGCGCCAGCAGCTTGTCAGACTATAACAATGAGCAGTTCTTC
D: TRBD1; V: TRBV12-5; size: .; J: TRBJ2-1; CDR3: CASGGDREDEQFF; DNA: TGTGCTAGTGGTGGGGACAGGGAAGATGAGCAGTTCTTC
D: .; V: TRBV30; size: once; J: TRBJ2-1; CDR3: CAWSRGFYNEQFF; DNA: TGTGCCTGGAGCCGCGGGTTTTACAATGAGCAGTTCTTC
D: TRBD2; V: TRBV4-1; size: .; J: TRBJ2-3; CDR3: CASSGGTSYSTDTQYF; DNA: TGCGCCAGCAGCGGGGGGACTAGCTATAGCACAGATACGCAGTATTTT
D: .; V: TRBV6-1; size: .; J: TRBJ1-4; CDR3: CASSEKGHHEKLFF; DNA: TGTGCCAGCAGTGAAAAGGGCCATCATGAAAAACTGTTTTTT
D: .; V: TRBV4-1; size: .; J: TRBJ2-7; CDR3: CASSPGTRIHEQYF; DNA: TGCGCCAGCAGCCCCGGTACCAGGATACACGAGCAGTACTTC
D: .; V: TRBV11-2; size: .; J: TRBJ1-4; CDR3: CASSLDNEKLFF; DNA: TGTGCCAGCAGCTTAGATAATGAAAAACTGTTTTTT
D: TRBD1; V: TRBV4-1; size: .; J: TRBJ2-1; CDR3: CASSQGTRTGGRFF; DNA: TGCGCCAGCAGCCAAGGGACTAGGACAGGGGGCAGGTTCTTC
D: .; V: TRBV10-2; size: .; J: TRBJ1-3; CDR3: CASSVGGGSGNTIYF; DNA: TGCGCCAGCAGTGTGGGGGGCGGCTCTGGAAACACCATATATTTT
D: .; V: TRBV6-4; size: .; J: TRBJ2-1; CDR3: CASSVEPSRVNEQFF; DNA: TGTGCCAGCAGTGTCGAGCCTTCCAGGGTTAATGAGCAGTTCTTC
D: .; V: TRBV15; size: once; J: TRBJ1-1; CDR3: CATSSDRLTEAFF; DNA: TGTGCCACCAGCAGTGACAGGCTCACTGAAGCTTTCTTT
D: TRBD2; V: TRBV5-4; size: few; J: TRBJ2-5; CDR3: CASSLANLAGGETQYF; DNA: TGTGCCAGCAGCTTGGCCAATCTAGCGGGAGGGGAGACCCAGTACTTC
D: TRBD2; V: TRBV19; size: once; J: TRBJ2-5; CDR3: CASRGLGLAEETQYF; DNA: TGTGCCAGTAGGGGTTTGGGACTAGCGGAGGAGACCCAGTACTTC
D: TRBD2; V: TRBV7-9; size: .; J: TRBJ2-3; CDR3: CASSRYAGGPGTQYF; DNA: TGTGCCAGCAGCCGCTACGCGGGAGGGCCGGGTACGCAGTATTTT
D: TRBD1; V: TRBV18; size: .; J: TRBJ1-5; CDR3: CASSPQIDRGQPQHF; DNA: TGTGCCAGCTCACCACAGATTGACAGGGGTCAGCCCCAGCATTTT
D: .; V: TRBV14; size: .; J: TRBJ2-7; CDR3: CASSQDSFTYEQYF; DNA: TGTGCCAGCAGCCAAGACTCCTTTACCTACGAGCAGTACTTC
D: .; V: TRBV4-1; size: .; J: TRBJ2-7; CDR3: CASSQDRTYEQYF; DNA: TGCGCCAGCAGCCAAGATCGGACCTACGAGCAGTACTTC
D: .; V: TRBV15; size: .; J: TRBJ1-2; CDR3: CATSRVQGYGYTF; DNA: TGTGCCACCAGCAGGGTACAGGGTTACGGCTACACCTTC
D: .; V: TRBV7-2; size: .; J: TRBJ2-1; CDR3: CASSFYYEQFF; DNA: TGTGCCAGCAGCTTCTACTATGAGCAGTTCTTC
D: TRBD2; V: TRBV7-9; size: .; J: TRBJ2-1; CDR3: CASTPPGLAGGVEQFF; DNA: TGTGCCAGCACCCCACCCGGACTAGCGGGAGGAGTTGAGCAGTTCTTC